This TCR beta chain was captured by sequencing in a study of beta chain features in type 1 diabetes. Findings and caveats of the study: Relative to healthy donors, patients appeared to have naive, central memory and Treg TCRB repertoires that were more similar. Type 1 diabetes patients had TCRB CDR3s that were shorter (moderately but significantly so) in all four CD4+ subsets.

Expressed TCRB transcripts were sequenced because the entire RNA isolate underwent reverse transcription. Profiling relied on immunoSEQ multiplex PCR, and the TCRdb table lists in-frame clones only, not all of them. The sample includes 310,000 or so clones, 8% of them seen just once. As for this clone: The antigen remains undetermined. Mismatch with germline at one junction end may stem from a read error.

The sequencing input was central memory CD4+ T cells from blood. The clonotype originates from a woman under 30 in good health.

This CDR3 reads CASSLVAGAVETQYF. As DNA, the CDR3 is TGTGCCAGCAGTTTAGTAGCGGGAGCGGTAGAGACCCAGTACTTC. This sequence joins TRBV7-6 and TRBJ2-5, with 9 nucleotides matching TRBD2. Germline V lookup: CDR1 SGHVS, CDR2 FNYEAQ. The CDR3 runs to 15 residues.